This T cell receptor beta chain was captured in a study of cytomegalovirus exposure and HLA in healthy donors. Study-level findings and limits: The presence/absence work took it that sequencing depth was about the same across donors. In a later analysis, TCR beta V- and J-gene trimming was associated with a missense DCLRE1C variant.

From germline, CDR1 is SGDLS and CDR2 YYNGEE. Deletions cut 4 bases from V and 0 bases from J, with 8 bases between. CDR3 length: 13 amino acids. This clone was found a few times. Its antigen remains unidentified. The primer mix had 60 Vbeta and 13 Jbeta primers. TCRdb keeps only in-frame clones here, not all; method: immunoSEQ multiplex PCR. This sample has about 99,000 clones, with 76% found just once. The sample taken for sequencing was PBMCs. The chain couples TRBV9 to TRBJ2-7, with a weak D call TRBD1 (5 bases). The sequence was collected from a woman between 18 and 30 years old in good health and CMV-seropositive. The CDR3 DNA follows: TGTGCCAGCAGCCTCAGGGACTCCTACGAGCAGTACTTC. It translates to CASSLRDSYEQYF.